This is a list of T cell receptor beta chains from one sample in a study of shared clonotypes between healthy human individuals. The table came from immunoSEQ multiplex PCR; TCRdb's copy has only in-frame clones and leaves some out. The repertoire has roughly 1,100,000 clones, around 74% of them found once; the top ten carry 1.4%. Sequences were obtained from memory CD4+ T cells sorted from blood. The receptors originated from a man aged 18 to 30 in good health. CDR3s include the opening cysteine and the closing phenylalanine or tryptophan. For some rows the clone size is stated as once, few or many, or as a class when expanded; others skip it.

CAIGEDTEAFF	few	TRBV6-4	TRBJ1-1
CASSLKGTDTQYF	.	TRBV5-4	TRBJ2-3
CASSLGGSTEAFF	once	TRBV7-8	TRBJ1-1
CAWSVRGPGYEQYF	.	TRBV30	.
CASSHRDSGNTIYF	few	TRBV18	TRBJ1-3
CASGQGGSGANVLTF	.	TRBV12-5	TRBJ2-6
CASSRKGEGSVGYTF	.	TRBV7-8	TRBJ1-2
CASSVGPMAYEQYF	.	TRBV9	TRBJ2-7
CSATGKETQYF	few	TRBV20-1	TRBJ2-5
CASSPGVPDTQYF	.	TRBV28	TRBJ2-3
CAWTPGGGGISNQPQHF	.	TRBV30	TRBJ1-5
CASSDGTAARETQYF	.	TRBV6-1	TRBJ2-5
CASSMSQTNEKLFF	.	TRBV19	TRBJ1-4
CASSVGPQGAGGPIYEQYF	.	TRBV9	TRBJ2-7
CSVVHLDTQYF	.	TRBV29-1	TRBJ2-3
CASSQDRDSSGFF	.	TRBV7-3	TRBJ2-1
CASISVGDTQYF	.	TRBV5-8	TRBJ2-3
CASSFGQGAIIFGEQYF	.	TRBV28	TRBJ2-7
CAWAASYEQYF	.	TRBV27	TRBJ2-7
CASSAGPYNSPLHF	many	TRBV6-1	TRBJ1-6
CASSNTQAANEKLFF	.	TRBV5-1	TRBJ1-4
CASRQGTYNSPLHF	.	TRBV6-5	TRBJ1-6
CASSHPRSDRAGNQPQHF	.	TRBV23-1	TRBJ1-5
CASSSRESWFGNQPQHF	.	TRBV5-8	TRBJ1-5
CASYPSGGGNEQFF	.	TRBV28	TRBJ2-1
CASSVAPVAGGARDEQFF	.	TRBV9	TRBJ2-1
CASRLQGPPPGDTQYF	.	TRBV5-1	TRBJ2-3
CASSFDYSYGYTF	few	TRBV5-1	TRBJ1-2
CASMQPMDYGYTF	.	TRBV28	TRBJ1-2
CASRPRTGSYEQYF	few	TRBV2	TRBJ2-7
CAWMAKGGRGQETQYF	.	TRBV30	TRBJ2-5
CASSNRPGGGYGYTF	.	TRBV28	TRBJ1-2
CASSLFGTGVDEQYF	once	TRBV7-9	TRBJ2-7
CASSHGEAKNIQYF	once	TRBV7-9	TRBJ2-4
CSVGSATSGIRETQYF	.	TRBV29-1	TRBJ2-5
CASSSTGGNTEAFF	few	TRBV11-2	TRBJ1-1
CASSPGTDLNQPQHF	.	TRBV7-9	TRBJ1-5
CASSSLGSSPLHF	.	TRBV19	TRBJ1-6
CASSLSADRGRYF	.	TRBV7-2	TRBJ2-7
CASSLGGLITDTQYF	.	TRBV27	TRBJ2-3
CASSLQSVANEQFF	.	TRBV5-1	TRBJ2-1
CASSLLLSTDTQYF	once	TRBV7-9	TRBJ2-3
CSVVEPGEKLFF	.	TRBV29-1	TRBJ1-4
CASSLGQVGEQYF	.	TRBV27	TRBJ2-7
CASSTGGAETEAFF	.	TRBV5-1	TRBJ1-1
CASREGQVDYGYTF	.	TRBV5-1	TRBJ1-2
CASSHADRGSYNEQFF	few	TRBV4-3	TRBJ2-1